This TCR beta chain was obtained from a study of blood T cells in healthy people across ages. Extracted total RNA amounted to at least 5.5 micrograms for each sample. PCR was performed a second time for 7 to 11 cycles using a sample-barcoded 5' primer and a J-beta primer mix. TCRdb reanalysed the 5' RACE reads using MiXCR and keeps one entry per CDR3 protein. The sample shows roughly 1 million distinct CDR3 sequences, 20% to 25% of them seen only once. Germline loops: CDR1 DFQATT, CDR2 SNEGSKA (reference sequence). Trimming at V came to 5 bases and at J to 4 bases, leaving 6 bases not matched to a gene. CDR3 length equals 13 residues. This sample also belongs to another study, concerning T cells of mothers and their children. That work adds: Related pairs of mothers and children showed slightly higher, non-significant overlap versus unrelated pairs.

The rearrangement uses TRBV20-1 and TRBJ2-5; 8 nucleotides line up with TRBD2. The clonotype comes from a girl aged 2-9 years in good health. Specimen: blood. The CDR3 protein is CSAHSGGRETQYF. The CDR3 nucleotides read TGCAGTGCTCACAGCGGGGGAAGAGAGACCCAGTACTTC.